Here is one T cell receptor (beta chain) with its context. This record comes from a study of shared clonotypes between healthy human individuals. The CDR3 runs 14 residues. Germline CDR1 is LGHNA and CDR2 is YNFKEQ. V lost 4 bases to trimming and J lost 7 bases; unmatched junction nucleotides: 6. Libraries were prepared by immunoSEQ multiplex PCR; TCRdb keeps only in-frame clonotypes and omits some of them. Of around 500,000 clones listed, about three quarters are singletons. V gene TRBV4-2 combines with J gene TRBJ2-2; 7 bases map to TRBD2. The sequenced material came from PBMCs. The clonotype was recovered from a woman between 40 and 50 years old in good health. Some clones in this sample may be carry-over from other donors' samples. The CDR3 reads CASSPPTSYGELFF. The CDR3, as DNA: TGTGCCAGCAGCCCCCCGACTAGCTACGGGGAGCTGTTTTTT.